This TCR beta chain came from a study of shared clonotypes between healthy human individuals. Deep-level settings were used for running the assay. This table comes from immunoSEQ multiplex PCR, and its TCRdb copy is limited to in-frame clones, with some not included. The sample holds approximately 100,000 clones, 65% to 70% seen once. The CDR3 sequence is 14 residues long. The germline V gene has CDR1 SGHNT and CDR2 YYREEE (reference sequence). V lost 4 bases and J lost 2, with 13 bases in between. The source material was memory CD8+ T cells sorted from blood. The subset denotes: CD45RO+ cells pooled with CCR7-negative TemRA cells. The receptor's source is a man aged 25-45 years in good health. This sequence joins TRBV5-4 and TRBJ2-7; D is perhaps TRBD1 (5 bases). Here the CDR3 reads CASSPRGSTYEQYF. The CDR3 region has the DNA TGTGCCAGCAGCCCAAGGGGCAGTACCTACGAGCAGTACTTC.